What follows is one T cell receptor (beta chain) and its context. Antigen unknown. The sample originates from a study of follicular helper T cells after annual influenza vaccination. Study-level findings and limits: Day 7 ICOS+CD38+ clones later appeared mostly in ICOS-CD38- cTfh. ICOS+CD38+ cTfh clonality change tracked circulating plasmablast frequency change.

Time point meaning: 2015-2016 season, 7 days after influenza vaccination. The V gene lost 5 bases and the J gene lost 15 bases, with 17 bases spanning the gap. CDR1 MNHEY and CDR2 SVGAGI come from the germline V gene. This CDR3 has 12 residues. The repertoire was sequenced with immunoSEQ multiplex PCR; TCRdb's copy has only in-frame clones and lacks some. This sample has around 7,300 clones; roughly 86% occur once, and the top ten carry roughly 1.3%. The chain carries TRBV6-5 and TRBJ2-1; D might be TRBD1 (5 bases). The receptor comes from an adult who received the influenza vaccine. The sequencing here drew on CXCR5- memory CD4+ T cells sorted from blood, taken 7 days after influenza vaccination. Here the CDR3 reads CASSRKQEKLFF. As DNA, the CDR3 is TGTGCCAGCAGTAGGAAACAGGAGAAGCTGTTCTTC.